The clone carrying this T cell receptor beta chain occurred many times. V dropped 4 bases and J dropped 11 bases, with 11 bases sitting between them. CDR3 size: 11 residues. The source of the sample is a study of read filtering for tumor transcriptome and immune sequencing. Across the whole study: Among patients, approximately 16 were male and 14 female, aged 47 to 80 (mean roughly 63). TCR-mapped reads were about 3.5 to 10.27 million with IR-seq versus 85 to 1273 with RNA-seq.

Molecular barcoded adaptors covering alpha/delta and beta/gamma chains were used on about 390 ng RNA. TCRdb reprocessed the reads with MiXCR, giving one entry per CDR3 protein. Of over 90,000 distinct CDR3 sequences in the sample, 20% to 25% are singletons; the top ten hold approximately 10%. Material for sequencing was a population of CD138-negative cells sorted from bone marrow. This rearrangement joins TRBV12-3 or TRBV12-4 to TRBJ1-1; the D is unclear. The origin of this receptor is a donor at least 40 years old with multiple myeloma. In nucleotides, the CDR3 is TGTGCCAGCAGTTCGCTCGACCTTGCTTTCTTT. This sequence encodes CASSSLDLAFF.